What follows describes a single TCR beta chain. This clone was detected a few times. Its binding antigen is unknown. The sample holds no much larger clone one base away, and base qualities are not on file. From each donor, a single peripheral blood sample of 90 to 150 mL on average was drawn into heparinised tubes. Naive, central memory, regulatory and stem cell-like memory CD4+ T cells were sorted on a BD FACSAria II using a panel including CD45RO, CCR7, CD25, CD127, CD95 and CD27. Every sorted population had a purity above 95%. PBMCs were isolated right away by Lymphoprep density gradient centrifugation and were stained directly, without culture. So that batch effects would be minimized, each experiment stained and sorted samples in pairs, pairing one healthy donor with one patient. The High Capacity cDNA Reverse Transcription Kit was used to reverse transcribe all of the isolated RNA, meaning that expressed TCRB transcripts were what got sequenced. Naive, central memory and regulatory T cell samples underwent deep immunoSEQ sequencing, averaging approximately 3.5 million total reads per sample. Sorted cells were lysed in RLT buffer, and RNA was extracted using DNase-treated RNeasy Micro or Mini kits according to cell number. Each cell subset was processed separately to prevent cross-contamination, with patient and healthy donor samples processed together. Using the immunoSEQ multiplex PCR, TCRB sequences were amplified from cDNA into 87-bp fragments spanning the CDR3 region. The amplicons were sequenced using the Illumina HiSeq platform. The study's processing was this. PCR bias was corrected computationally using synthetic template baselines, and reads within Hamming distance 2 were collapsed, with unmergeable singletons discarded. Reads were aligned against IMGT so that V, D and J genes, CDR3 length and insertions or deletions at six rearrangement sites could be assigned. Within each subset, clonotype counts were normalized to the number of sorted cells before true diversity and Gini coefficients were calculated with the tcR R package. Repertoire sharing was quantified using the overlap coefficient calculated on TCRB nucleotide sequences. As a proxy for the pre-selection repertoire, out-of-frame TCRB sequences from naive cells were analyzed. TCRdb holds this immuneACCESS table with in-frame rearrangements only. Some clones are missing; in checked studies, unresolved V genes explain under half, and the rest has no known cause. The V and J calls and the clone size are those of that table, but D and trimming were determined from the DNA. The table for this sample lists roughly 280,000 clones; 20% to 25% of them were counted only once. Of the sample, over 0.01% falls within the top ten clones.

This record belongs to a study of beta chain features in type 1 diabetes listed by TCRdb under 2018. Regarding the research as a whole: Mean age, gender distribution, total cell number and subset yield did not differ between patients and healthy donors. A total of roughly 100 million sorted cells were examined across all samples, and RNA yield correlated strongly with the number of cells per subset. In the study, recently diagnosed type 1 diabetes patients and matched healthy donors were compared on the TCRB repertoires of their sorted circulating CD4+ T cell subsets. Regulatory and stem cell-like memory subsets were obtained from only 8 patients and roughly eight healthy donors, while naive and central memory subsets were obtained from all 30 or so donors.

V lost 3 bases and J lost 6 bases, and the count of bases not matched to a germline gene is 7. CDR1 and CDR2 are read off the germline V gene as SQVTM and ANQGSEA. From the cysteine up to the phenylalanine, the CDR3 has a length of 13 residues. Only the CDR3 DNA is retained, 39 bases long and in frame from the first base. Results and caveats for the whole study, not just this receptor: Naive, central memory and regulatory TCRB repertoires appeared to be more similar among patients than among healthy donors. At VDJ recombination sites, type 1 diabetes patients had fewer insertions and more deleted nucleotides, which implies abnormalities in thymic rearrangement. Because cDNA was sequenced instead of genomic DNA, highly expressing activated cells could be over-represented, though the groups showed no difference in activation or CD3 levels. A moderate but significant shortening of TCRB CDR3 length was observed in type 1 diabetes patients in all four CD4+ subsets. HLA sub-analyses involved small numbers of individuals, so any influence of HLA type on TCRB rearrangement remained unresolved. Shorter templates might be favored by PCR, yet because patient and control samples were amplified and corrected together, any such skew would affect both groups equally.

Recombination joined TRBV29-1 with TRBJ2-7; 8 of the junction bases match TRBD1. Sequences were obtained from naive CD4+ T cells from blood. Sample cell subset or site, as interpreted from the label and publication: true naive CD4+ T cells. This TCR was recovered from a woman in her 30s with type 1 diabetes. Here the CDR3 is given as CSVEGRGLGEQYF. The DNA is TGCAGCGTTGAGGGCAGGGGGCTTGGCGAGCAGTACTTC.